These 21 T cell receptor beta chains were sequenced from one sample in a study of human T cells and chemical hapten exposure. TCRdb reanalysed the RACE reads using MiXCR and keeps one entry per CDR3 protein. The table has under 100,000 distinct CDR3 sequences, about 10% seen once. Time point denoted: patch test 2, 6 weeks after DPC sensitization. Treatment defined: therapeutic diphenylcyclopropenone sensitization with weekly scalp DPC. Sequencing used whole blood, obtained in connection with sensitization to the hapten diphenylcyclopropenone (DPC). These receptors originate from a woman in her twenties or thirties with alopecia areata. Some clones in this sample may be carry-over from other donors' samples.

CDR3 nucleotides: TGCAGCGTTAGGAGACAGGGGGGTGAGCAGTACTTC. It specifies CSVRRQGGEQYF. The chain uses TRBV29-1 and TRBJ2-7; 9 bases line up with TRBD1. From germline, CDR1 is SQVTM and CDR2 ANQGSEA. V gave up 5 bases and J gave up 7 bases; unmatched junction bases: 6. The CDR3 consists of 12 residues.

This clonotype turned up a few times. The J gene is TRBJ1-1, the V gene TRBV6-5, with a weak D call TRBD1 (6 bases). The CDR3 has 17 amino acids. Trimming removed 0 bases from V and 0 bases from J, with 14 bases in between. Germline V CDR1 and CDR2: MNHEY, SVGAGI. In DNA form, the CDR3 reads TGTGCCAGCAGTTACTCTGGCGCCGGGGGCATGAACACTGAAGCTTTCTTT. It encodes CASSYSGAGGMNTEAFF.

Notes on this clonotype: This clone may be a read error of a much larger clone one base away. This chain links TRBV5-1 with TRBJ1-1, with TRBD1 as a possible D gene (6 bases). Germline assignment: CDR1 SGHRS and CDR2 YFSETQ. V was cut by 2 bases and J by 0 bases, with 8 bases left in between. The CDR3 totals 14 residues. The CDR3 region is CASSFTGLNTEAFF. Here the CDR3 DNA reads TGCGCCAGCAGCTTCACAGGGTTGAACACTGAAGCTTTCTTT.

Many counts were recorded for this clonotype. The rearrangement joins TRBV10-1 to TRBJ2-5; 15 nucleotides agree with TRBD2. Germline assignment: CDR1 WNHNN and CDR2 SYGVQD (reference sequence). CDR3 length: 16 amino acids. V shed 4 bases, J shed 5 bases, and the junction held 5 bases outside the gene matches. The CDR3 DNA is TGCGCCAGCAGTGCGGGACTAGCGGGAGGCAGTGAGACCCAGTACTTC. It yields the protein CASSAGLAGGSETQYF.

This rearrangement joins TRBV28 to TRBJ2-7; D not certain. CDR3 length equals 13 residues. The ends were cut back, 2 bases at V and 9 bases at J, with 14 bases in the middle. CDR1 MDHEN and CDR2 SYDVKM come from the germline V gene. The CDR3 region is CASSLGNSPGQYF. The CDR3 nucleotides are TGTGCCAGCAGTTTAGGGAATAGCCCAGGGCAGTACTTC.

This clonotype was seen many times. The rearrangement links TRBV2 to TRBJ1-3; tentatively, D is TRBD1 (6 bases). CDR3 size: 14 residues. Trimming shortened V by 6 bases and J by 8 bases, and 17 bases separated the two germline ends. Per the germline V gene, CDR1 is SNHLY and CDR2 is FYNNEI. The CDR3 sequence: CASREQGARDTIYF. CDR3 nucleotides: TGTGCCAGCAGGGAACAGGGTGCCCGAGACACCATATATTTT.

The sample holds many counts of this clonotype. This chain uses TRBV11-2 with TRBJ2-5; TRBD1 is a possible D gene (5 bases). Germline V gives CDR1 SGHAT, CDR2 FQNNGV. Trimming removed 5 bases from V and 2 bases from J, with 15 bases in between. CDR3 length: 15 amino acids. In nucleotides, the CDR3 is TGTGCCAGCAGCCCTGCACAGGTGACTCAAGAGACCCAGTACTTC. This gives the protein CASSPAQVTQETQYF.

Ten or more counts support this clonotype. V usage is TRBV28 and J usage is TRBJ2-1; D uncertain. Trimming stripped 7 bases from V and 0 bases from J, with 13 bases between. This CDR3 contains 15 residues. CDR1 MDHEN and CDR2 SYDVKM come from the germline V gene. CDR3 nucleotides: TGTGCCAGCACCGAGACCCTGAGCTCCTACAATGAGCAGTTCTTC. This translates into CASTETLSSYNEQFF.

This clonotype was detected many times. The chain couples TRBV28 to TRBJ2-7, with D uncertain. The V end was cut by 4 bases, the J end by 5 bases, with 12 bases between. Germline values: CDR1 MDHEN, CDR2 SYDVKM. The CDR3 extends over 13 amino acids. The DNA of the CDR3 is TGTGCCAGCAGTTGGCCGGCCACCGACGAGCAGTACTTC. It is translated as CASSWPATDEQYF.

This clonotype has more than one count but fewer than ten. CDR3 nucleotides: TGTGCCAGCAGCCATGGGGGGCGCGGGCAGTACTTC. Encoded protein: CASSHGGRGQYF. V and J are TRBV28 and TRBJ2-7; D possibly uses TRBD1 or TRBD2 (6 bases each). This CDR3 has 12 amino acids. Trimming pared 6 bases from V and 9 bases from J, leaving 15 bases between. Germline V gives CDR1 MDHEN, CDR2 SYDVKM. Full variable domain (missing parts from reference TRBV28 and TRBJ2-7): DVKVTQSSRYLVKRTGEKVFLECVQDMDHENMFWYRQDPGLGLRLIYFSYDVKMKEKGDIPEGYSVSREKKERFSLILESASTNQTSMYLCASSHGGRGQYFGPGTRLTVT.

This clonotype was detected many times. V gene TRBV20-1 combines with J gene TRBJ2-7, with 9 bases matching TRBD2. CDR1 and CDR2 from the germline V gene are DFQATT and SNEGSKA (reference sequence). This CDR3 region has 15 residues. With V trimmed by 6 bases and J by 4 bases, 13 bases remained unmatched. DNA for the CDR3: TGCAGTGCCCCCTCCGCGTCTAGCGGGGATTACGAGCAGTACTTC. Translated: CSAPSASSGDYEQYF.

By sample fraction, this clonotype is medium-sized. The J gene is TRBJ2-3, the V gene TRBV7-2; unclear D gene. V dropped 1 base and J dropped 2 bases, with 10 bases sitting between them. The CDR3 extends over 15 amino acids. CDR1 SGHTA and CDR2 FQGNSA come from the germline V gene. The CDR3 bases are TGTGCCAGCAGCTTAGTAGCTAAAAACACAGATACGCAGTATTTT. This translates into CASSLVAKNTDTQYF.

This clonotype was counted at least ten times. Here the CDR3 reads CASSSSLREQYF. For the CDR3, the DNA is TGTGCCAGCAGCTCCAGCCTTAGAGAGCAGTACTTC. V gene TRBV5-5 combines with J gene TRBJ2-7; the D is unclear. The V and J ends lost 3 bases and 7 bases respectively, with 11 bases between them. Germline CDR1 is SGHKS and CDR2 is YYEKEE (reference sequence). This CDR3 contains 12 residues. Full variable domain (remainder filled in from reference TRBV5-5 and TRBJ2-7): DAGVTQSPTHLIKTRGQQVTLRCSPISGHKSVSWYQQVLGQGPQFIFQYYEKEERGRGNFPDRFSARQFPNYSSELNVNALLLGDSALYLCASSSSLREQYFGPGTRLTVT.

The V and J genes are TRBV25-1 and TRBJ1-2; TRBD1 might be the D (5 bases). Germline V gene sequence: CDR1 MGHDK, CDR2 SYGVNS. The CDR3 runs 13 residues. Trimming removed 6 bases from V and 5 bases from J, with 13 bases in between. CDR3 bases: TGTGCCAGCAGCCCACCCGGGGGTTATGGCTACACCTTC. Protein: CASSPPGGYGYTF.

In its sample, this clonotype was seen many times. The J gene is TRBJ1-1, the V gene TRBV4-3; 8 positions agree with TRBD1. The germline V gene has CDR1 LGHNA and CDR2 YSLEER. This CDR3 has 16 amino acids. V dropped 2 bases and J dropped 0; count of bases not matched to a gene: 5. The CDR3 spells CASSQHRGVMNTEAFF. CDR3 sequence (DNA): TGCGCCAGCAGCCAACACAGGGGGGTCATGAACACTGAAGCTTTCTTT.

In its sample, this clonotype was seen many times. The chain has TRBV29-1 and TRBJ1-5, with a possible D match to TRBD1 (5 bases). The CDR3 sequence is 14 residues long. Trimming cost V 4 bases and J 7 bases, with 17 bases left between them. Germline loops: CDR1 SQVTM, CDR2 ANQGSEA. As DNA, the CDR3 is TGCAGCGTTGTTCAGGGTTCAGCAGGGCAGCCCCAGCATTTT. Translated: CSVVQGSAGQPQHF.

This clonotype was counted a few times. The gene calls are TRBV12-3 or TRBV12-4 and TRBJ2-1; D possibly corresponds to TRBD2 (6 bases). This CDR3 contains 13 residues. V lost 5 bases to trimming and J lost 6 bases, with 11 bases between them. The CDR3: CASSPRGLNEQFF. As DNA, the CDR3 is TGTGCCAGCAGTCCACGGGGACTCAATGAGCAGTTCTTC.

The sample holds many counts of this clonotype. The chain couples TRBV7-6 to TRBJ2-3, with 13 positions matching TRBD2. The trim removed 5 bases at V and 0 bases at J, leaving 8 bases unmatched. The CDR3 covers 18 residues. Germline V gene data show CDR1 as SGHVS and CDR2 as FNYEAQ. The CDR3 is CASSAIGTSGTSTDTQYF. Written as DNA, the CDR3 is TGTGCCAGCAGCGCAATTGGGACTAGCGGGACTAGCACAGATACGCAGTATTTT.

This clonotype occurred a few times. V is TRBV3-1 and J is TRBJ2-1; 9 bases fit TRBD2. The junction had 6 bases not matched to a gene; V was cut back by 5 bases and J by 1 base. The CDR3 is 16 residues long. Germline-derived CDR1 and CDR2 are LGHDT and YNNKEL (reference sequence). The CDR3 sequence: CASSGGLASSYNEQFF. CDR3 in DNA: TGTGCCAGCAGCGGTGGACTAGCGAGTTCCTACAATGAGCAGTTCTTC.

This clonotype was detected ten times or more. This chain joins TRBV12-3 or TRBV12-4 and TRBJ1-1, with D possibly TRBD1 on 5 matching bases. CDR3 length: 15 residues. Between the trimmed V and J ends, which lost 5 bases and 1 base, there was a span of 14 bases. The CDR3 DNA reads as TGTGCCAGCAGTGGCGGGGGGACGGCGAACACTGAAGCTTTCTTT. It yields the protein CASSGGGTANTEAFF.

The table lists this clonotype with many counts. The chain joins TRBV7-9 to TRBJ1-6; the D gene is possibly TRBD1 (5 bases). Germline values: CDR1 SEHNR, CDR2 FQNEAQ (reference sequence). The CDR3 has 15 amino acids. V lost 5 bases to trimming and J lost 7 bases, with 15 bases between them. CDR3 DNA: TGTGCCAGCAGCCCAGTAGGGGAGGCAAATTCACCCCTCCACTTT. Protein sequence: CASSPVGEANSPLHF.